This T cell receptor beta chain was identified during a study of blood T cell repertoires in COVID-19. The wider study: The origin of the acute and convalescent COVID-19 samples was the United States, Italy and Spain. T cells, B-cell-depleted T cells, or PBMCs supplied cDNA or gDNA.

Authors' data handling: Estimated nucleated cell counts came from reference gene primer amplification. TCRdb's copy holds only in-frame clones and misses some; the assay was immunoSEQ multiplex PCR. That table is the source of V, J and clone size, and D and trimming were worked out from the DNA. In the table there are approximately 67,000 clones, 82% of which are singletons. Germline CDR1 is KGHSH and CDR2 is LQKENI. CDR3 length: 13 amino acids. The V gene end was trimmed by 3 bases and the J gene end by 3 bases; junction bases not matched to a gene: 1. This clone was recorded only once. Input material: peripheral blood. The TCR sequence derives from a man in his fifties or sixties with acute or convalescent COVID-19. The V call is TRBV18, the J call TRBJ2-5; TRBD1 matches 7 bases. The CDR3 DNA follows: TGTGCCAGCTCACCCGGGACAGAAGAGACCCAGTACTTC. Protein: CASSPGTEETQYF.